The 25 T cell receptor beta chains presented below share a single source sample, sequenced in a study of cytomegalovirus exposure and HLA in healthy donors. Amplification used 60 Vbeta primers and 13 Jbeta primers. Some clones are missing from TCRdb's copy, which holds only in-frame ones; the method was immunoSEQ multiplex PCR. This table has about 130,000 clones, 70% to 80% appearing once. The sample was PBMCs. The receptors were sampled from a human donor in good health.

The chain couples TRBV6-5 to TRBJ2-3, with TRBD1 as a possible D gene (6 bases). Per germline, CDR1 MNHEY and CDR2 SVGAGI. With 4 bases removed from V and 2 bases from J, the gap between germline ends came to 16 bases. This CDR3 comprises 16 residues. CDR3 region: CASSSLTQGFTDTQYF. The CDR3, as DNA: TGTGCCAGCAGTTCATTAACGCAGGGGTTCACAGATACGCAGTATTTT.

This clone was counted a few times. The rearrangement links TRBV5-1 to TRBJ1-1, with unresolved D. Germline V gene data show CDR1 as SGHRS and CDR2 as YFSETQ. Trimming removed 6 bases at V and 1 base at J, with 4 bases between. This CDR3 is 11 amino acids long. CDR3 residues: CASTENTEAFF. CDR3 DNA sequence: TGCGCCAGCACAGAGAACACTGAAGCTTTCTTT.

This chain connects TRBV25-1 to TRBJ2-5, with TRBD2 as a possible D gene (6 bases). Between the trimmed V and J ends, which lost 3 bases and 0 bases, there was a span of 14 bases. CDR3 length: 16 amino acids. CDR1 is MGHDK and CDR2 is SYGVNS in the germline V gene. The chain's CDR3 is CASSEGGRRNQETQYF. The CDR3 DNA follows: TGTGCCAGCAGTGAGGGGGGACGGAGGAACCAAGAGACCCAGTACTTC.

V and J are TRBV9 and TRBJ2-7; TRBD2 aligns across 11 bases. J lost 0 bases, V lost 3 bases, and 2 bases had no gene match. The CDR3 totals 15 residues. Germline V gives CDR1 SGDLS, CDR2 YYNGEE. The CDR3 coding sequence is TGTGCCAGCAGCGGACTAGCGGGGAGCTCCTACGAGCAGTACTTC. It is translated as CASSGLAGSSYEQYF.

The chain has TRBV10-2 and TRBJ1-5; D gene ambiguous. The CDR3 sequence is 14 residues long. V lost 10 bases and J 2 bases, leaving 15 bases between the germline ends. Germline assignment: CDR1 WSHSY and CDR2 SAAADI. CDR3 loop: CATKAQEGNQPQHF. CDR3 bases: TGCGCCACCAAAGCCCAGGAGGGCAATCAGCCCCAGCATTTT.

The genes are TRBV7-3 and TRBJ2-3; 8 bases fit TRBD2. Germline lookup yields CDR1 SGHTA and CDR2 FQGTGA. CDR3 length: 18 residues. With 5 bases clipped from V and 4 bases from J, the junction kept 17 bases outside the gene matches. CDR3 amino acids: CASSLGLGRGKVADTQYF. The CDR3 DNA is TGTGCCAGCAGCCTGGGACTAGGGAGGGGAAAGGTCGCAGATACGCAGTATTTT.

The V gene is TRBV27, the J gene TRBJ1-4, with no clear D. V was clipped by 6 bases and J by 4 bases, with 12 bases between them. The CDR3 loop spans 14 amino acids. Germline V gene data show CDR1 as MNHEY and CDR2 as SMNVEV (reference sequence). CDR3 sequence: CASSPGGFNEKLFF. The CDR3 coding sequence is TGTGCCAGCAGCCCAGGAGGCTTTAATGAAAAACTGTTTTTT.

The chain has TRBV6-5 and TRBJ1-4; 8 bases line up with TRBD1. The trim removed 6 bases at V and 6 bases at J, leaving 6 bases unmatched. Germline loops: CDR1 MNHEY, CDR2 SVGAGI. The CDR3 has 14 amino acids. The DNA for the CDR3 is TGTGCCAGCAGCTCGGACAGGGTGGATGAAAAACTGTTTTTT. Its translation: CASSSDRVDEKLFF.

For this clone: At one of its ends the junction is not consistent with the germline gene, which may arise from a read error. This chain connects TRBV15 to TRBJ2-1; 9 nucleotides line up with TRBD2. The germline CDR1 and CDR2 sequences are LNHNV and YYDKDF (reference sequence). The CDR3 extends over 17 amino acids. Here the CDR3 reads CATSRGVRAAGGNEQFF. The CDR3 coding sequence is TGTGCCACTAGCAGAGGCGTGCGGGCAGCGGGGGGTAATGAGCAGTTCTTC.

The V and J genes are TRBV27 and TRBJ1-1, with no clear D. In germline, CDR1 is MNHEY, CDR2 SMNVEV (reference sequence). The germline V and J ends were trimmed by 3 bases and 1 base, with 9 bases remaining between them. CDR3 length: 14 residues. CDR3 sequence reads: CASSLNRKNTEAFF. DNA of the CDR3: TGTGCCAGCAGTTTGAACAGAAAGAACACTGAAGCTTTCTTT.

This CDR3 is CASSAADRAVGYTF. In DNA form, the CDR3 reads TGTGCCAGTAGTGCCGCAGACAGGGCGGTTGGCTACACCTTC. The gene calls are TRBV19 and TRBJ1-2; TRBD1 matches 7 bases. Trimming removed 5 bases from V and 7 bases from J; junction bases left unmatched: 10. This CDR3 comprises 14 residues. Germline CDR1 is LNHDA and CDR2 is SQIVND (reference sequence).

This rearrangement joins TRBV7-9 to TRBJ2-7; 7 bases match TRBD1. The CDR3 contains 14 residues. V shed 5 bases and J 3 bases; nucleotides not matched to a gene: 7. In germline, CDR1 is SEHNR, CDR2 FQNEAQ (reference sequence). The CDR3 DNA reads TGTGCCAGCAGCCAACTTTCAGGGGGCTACGAGCAGTACTTC. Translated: CASSQLSGGYEQYF.

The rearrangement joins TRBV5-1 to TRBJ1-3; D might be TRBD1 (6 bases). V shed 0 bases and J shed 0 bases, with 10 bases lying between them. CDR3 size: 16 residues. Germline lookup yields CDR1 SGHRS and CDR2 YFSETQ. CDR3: CASSLGTVHSGNTIYF. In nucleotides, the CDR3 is TGCGCCAGCAGCTTGGGGACAGTACACTCTGGAAACACCATATATTTT.

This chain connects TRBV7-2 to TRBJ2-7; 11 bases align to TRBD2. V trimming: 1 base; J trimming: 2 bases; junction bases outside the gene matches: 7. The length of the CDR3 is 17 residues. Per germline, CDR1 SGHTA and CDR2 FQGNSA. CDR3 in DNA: TGTGCCAGCAGCTTAGAGGTAGCGGGAGGGGTGGCCTACGAGCAGTACTTC. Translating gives CASSLEVAGGVAYEQYF.

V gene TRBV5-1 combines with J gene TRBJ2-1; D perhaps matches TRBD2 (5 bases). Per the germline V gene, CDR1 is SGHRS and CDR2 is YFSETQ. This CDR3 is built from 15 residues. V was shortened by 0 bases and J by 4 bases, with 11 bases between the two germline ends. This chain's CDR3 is CASSLVARTYNEQFF. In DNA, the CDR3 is TGCGCCAGCAGCTTGGTCGCGCGGACTTACAATGAGCAGTTCTTC.

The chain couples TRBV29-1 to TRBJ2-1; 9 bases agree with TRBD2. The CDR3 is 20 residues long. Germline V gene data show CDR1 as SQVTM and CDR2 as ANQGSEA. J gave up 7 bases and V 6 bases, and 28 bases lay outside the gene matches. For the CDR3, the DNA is TGCAGCGTCCGAGGATGGGCCCAAGATCGTCCTAGCGGGGAAGCTAATGAGCAGTTCTTC. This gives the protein CSVRGWAQDRPSGEANEQFF.

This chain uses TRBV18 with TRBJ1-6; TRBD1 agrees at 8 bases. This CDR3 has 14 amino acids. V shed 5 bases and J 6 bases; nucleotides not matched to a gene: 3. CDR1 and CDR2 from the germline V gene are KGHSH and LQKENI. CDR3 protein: CASSDDRGNSPLHF. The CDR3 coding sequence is TGTGCCAGCTCAGACGACAGGGGTAATTCACCCCTCCACTTT.

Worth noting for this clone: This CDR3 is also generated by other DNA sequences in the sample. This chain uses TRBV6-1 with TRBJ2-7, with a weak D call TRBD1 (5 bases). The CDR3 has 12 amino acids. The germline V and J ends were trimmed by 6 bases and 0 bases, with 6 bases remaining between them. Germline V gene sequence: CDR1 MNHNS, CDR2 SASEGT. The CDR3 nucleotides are TGTGCCAGCAGACAGGTCTCCTACGAGCAGTACTTC. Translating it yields CASRQVSYEQYF.

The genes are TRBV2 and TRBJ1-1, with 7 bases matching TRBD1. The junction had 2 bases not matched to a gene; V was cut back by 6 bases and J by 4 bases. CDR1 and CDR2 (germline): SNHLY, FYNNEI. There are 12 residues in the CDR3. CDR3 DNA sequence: TGTGCCAGCAGGACAGGGTTCACTGAAGCTTTCTTT. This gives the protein CASRTGFTEAFF.

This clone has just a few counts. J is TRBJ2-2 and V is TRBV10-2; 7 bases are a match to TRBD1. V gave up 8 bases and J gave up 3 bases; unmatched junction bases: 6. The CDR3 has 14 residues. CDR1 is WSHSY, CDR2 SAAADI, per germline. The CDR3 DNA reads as TGCGCCAGCCAAGACAGGGCGGACACCGGGGAGCTGTTTTTT. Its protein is CASQDRADTGELFF.

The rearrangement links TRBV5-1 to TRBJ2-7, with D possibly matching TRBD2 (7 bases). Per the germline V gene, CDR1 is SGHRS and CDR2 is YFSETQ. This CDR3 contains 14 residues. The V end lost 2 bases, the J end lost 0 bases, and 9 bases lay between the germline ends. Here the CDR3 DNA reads TGCGCCAGCAGCTTTCGGGGGGCCTCCTACGAGCAGTACTTC. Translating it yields CASSFRGASYEQYF. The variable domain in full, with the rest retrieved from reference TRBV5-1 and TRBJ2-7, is KAGVTQTPRYLIKTRGQQVTLSCSPISGHRSVSWYQQTPGQGLQFLFEYFSETQRNKGNFPGRFSGRQFSNSRSEMNVSTLELGDSALYLCASSFRGASYEQYFGPGTRLTVT.

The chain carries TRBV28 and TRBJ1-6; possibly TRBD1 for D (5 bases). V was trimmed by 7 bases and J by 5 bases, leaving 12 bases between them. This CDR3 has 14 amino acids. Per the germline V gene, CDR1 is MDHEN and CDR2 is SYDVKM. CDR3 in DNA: TGTGCCAGCACCCTTGGAGGGGATAATTCACCCCTCCACTTT. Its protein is CASTLGGDNSPLHF.

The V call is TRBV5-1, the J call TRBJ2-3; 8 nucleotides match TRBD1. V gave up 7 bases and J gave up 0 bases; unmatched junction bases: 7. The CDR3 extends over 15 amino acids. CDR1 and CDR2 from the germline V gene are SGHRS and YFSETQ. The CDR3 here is CASRRQGASTDTQYF. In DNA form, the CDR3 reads TGCGCCAGCCGAAGGCAGGGGGCTAGCACAGATACGCAGTATTTT.

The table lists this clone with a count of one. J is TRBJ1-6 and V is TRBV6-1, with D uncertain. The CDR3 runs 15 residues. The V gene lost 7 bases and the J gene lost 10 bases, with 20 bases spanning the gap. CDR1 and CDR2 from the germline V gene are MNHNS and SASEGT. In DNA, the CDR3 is TGTGCCAGCACCCCGGCGGGTCATCCGGAATCACCCCTCCACTTT. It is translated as CASTPAGHPESPLHF.

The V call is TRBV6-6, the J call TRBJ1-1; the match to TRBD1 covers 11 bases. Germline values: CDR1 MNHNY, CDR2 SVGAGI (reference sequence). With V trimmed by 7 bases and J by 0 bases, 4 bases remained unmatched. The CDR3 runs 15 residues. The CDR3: CASTWDRGMNTEAFF. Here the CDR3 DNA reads TGTGCCAGCACCTGGGACAGGGGGATGAACACTGAAGCTTTCTTT.